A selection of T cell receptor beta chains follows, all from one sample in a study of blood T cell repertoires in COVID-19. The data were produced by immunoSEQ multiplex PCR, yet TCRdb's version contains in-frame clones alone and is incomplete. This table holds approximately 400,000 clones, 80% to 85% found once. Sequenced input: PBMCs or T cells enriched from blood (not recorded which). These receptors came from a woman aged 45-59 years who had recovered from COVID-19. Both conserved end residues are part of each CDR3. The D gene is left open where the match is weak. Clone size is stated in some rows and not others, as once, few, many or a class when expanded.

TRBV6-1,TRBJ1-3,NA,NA,TGTGCCAGCAGTGAAGACGTCGCGACGCGGATCTCTGGAAACACCATATATTTT,CASSEDVATRISGNTIYF
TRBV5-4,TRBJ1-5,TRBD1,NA,TGTGCCAGCAGCTTGGATCCCGGGACAGGGGGACAGCCCCAGCATTTT,CASSLDPGTGGQPQHF
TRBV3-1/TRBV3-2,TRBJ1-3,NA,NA,TGTGCCAGCAGCCAAATAACAGGTGACAGCTCTGGAAACACCATATATTTT,CASSQITGDSSGNTIYF
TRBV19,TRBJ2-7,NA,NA,TGTGCCAGCCAGGGGCAGACGCACGAGCAGTACTTC,CASQGQTHEQYF
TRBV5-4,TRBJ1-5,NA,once,TGTGCCAGCAGTTGGGGAGGGAGAGATCAGCCCCAGCATTTT,CASSWGGRDQPQHF
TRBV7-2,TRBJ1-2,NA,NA,TGTGCCAGCAGCTTATGGCCGCAGGGGACCCGGAGCGGCTACACCTTC,CASSLWPQGTRSGYTF
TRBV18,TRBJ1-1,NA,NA,TGTGCCAGCTCACTGACTTCTTTGGGGACAACTGAAGCTTTCTTT,CASSLTSLGTTEAFF
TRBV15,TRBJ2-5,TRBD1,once,TGTGCCACCAGCAGAGTCGGGACAGATCAAGAGACCCAGTACTTC,CATSRVGTDQETQYF
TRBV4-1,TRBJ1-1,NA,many,TGCGCCAGCAGTCCAGGGATGAACACTGAAGCTTTCTTT,CASSPGMNTEAFF
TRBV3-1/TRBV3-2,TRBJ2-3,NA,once,TGTGCCAGCAGCGCCCGACAGGGCACAGATACGCAGTATTTT,CASSARQGTDTQYF
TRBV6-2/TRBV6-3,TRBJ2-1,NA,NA,TGTGCCAGCAGTCCCCCAGGCCGATTGCACAATGAGCAGTTCTTC,CASSPPGRLHNEQFF
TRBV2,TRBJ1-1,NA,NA,TGTGCCAGCAGATCCAGTTCTAATCCGGGCACTGAAGCTTTCTTT,CASRSSSNPGTEAFF
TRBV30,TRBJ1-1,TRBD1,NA,TGTGCCTGGAGCGGTTACGGACAGGGGGGAACTGAAGCTTTCTTT,CAWSGYGQGGTEAFF
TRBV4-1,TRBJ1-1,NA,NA,TGCGCCAGCAGCCACCGGGGAGGGCCCACTGAAGCTTTCTTT,CASSHRGGPTEAFF
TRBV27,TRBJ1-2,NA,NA,TGTGCCAGCAGTTTAAATCGGAGTGGGGGCGGCTACACCTTC,CASSLNRSGGGYTF
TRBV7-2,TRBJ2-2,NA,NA,TGTGCCAGCAGCTTACTCTCGCAGGGCAGCGGGGAGCTGTTTTTT,CASSLLSQGSGELFF
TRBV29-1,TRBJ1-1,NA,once,TGCAGCGTTGATAACACCAGGGTAATCACTGAAGCTTTCTTT,CSVDNTRVITEAFF
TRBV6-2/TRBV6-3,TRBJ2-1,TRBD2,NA,TGTGCCAGCAGTTACTCGGGGGGACTAAGGAATGAGCAGTTCTTC,CASSYSGGLRNEQFF
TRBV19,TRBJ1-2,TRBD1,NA,TGTGCCAGTAGGCCAGGGGGCTTTAGGGGTGGCTATGGCTACACCTTC,CASRPGGFRGGYGYTF
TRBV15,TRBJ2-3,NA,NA,TGTGCCACCAGCAGAATCGACAGAGACACAGATACGCAGTATTTT,CATSRIDRDTDTQYF
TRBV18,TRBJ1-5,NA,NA,TGTGCCAGCTCACCACCTGGGGGGAATCAGCCCCAGCATTTT,CASSPPGGNQPQHF
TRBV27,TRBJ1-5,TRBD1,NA,TGTGCCAGCAGTTCCTTGGACAGGGGAGGTCAGCCCCAGCATTTT,CASSSLDRGGQPQHF
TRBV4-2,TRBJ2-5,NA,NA,TGTGCCAGCAGCCAAGGGGGAGGTTGGCAAGAGACCCAGTACTTC,CASSQGGGWQETQYF
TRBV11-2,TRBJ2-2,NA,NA,TGTGCCAGCAGCTTTACCGGACAGCCGAACACCGGGGAGCTGTTTTTT,CASSFTGQPNTGELFF
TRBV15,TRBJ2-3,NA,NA,TGTGCCACCAGCCACGGGTACATGAGCACAGATACGCAGTATTTT,CATSHGYMSTDTQYF
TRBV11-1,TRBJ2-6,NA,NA,TGTGCCAGCAGCCGGAGGTCTGGGGCCAACGTCCTGACTTTC,CASSRRSGANVLTF
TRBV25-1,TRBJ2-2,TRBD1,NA,TGTGCCAGCAGAGACCCGGGACAGGGACTCGCCGGGGAGCTGTTTTTT,CASRDPGQGLAGELFF
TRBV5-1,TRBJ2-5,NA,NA,TGCGCCAGCAGCCTCGGGTTTGAAGAGACCCAGTACTTC,CASSLGFEETQYF
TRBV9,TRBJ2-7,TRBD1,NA,TGTGCCAGCAGCGTATCCCCGGGACAGGCCTACGAGCAGTACTTC,CASSVSPGQAYEQYF
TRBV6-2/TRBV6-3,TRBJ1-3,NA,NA,TGTGCCAGCAGCAATTTGACAGGTTCCCGCTCTGGAAACACCATATATTTT,CASSNLTGSRSGNTIYF
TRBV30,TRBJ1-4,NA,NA,TGTGCAAAGGGGGATCGGGATGAAAAACTGTTTTTT,CAKGDRDEKLFF